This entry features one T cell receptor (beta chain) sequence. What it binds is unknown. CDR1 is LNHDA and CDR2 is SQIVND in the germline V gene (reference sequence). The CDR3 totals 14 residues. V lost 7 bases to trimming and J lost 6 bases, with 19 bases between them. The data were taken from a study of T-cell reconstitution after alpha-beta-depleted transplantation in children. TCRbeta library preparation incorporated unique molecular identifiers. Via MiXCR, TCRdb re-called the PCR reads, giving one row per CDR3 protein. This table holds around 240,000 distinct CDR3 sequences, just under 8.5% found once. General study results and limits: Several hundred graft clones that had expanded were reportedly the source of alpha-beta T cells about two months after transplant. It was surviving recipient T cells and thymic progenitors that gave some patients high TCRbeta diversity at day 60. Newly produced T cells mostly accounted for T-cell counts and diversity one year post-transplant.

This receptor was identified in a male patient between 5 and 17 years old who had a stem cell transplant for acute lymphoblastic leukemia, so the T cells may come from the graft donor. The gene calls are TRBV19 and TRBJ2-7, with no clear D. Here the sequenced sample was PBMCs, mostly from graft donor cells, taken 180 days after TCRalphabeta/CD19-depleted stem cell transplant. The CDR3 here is CASIKPGVPGEQYF. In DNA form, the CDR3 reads TGTGCCAGTATCAAACCCGGAGTTCCGGGCGAGCAGTACTTC.